These T cell receptor beta chains were read from a single sample in a study of early T cells in non-severe SARS-CoV-2 infection. TCRdb redid the calling of the 5' RACE reads with MiXCR, one entry per CDR3 protein. The repertoire holds 70,000 or so distinct CDR3 sequences, 10% to 15% seen once, with 3% to 5% in the top ten. Sequencing was performed on whole blood. The receptors originated from an adult who was a healthcare worker with PCR-confirmed SARS-CoV-2 infection or an uninfected control (not recorded which). Both conserved end residues are part of each CDR3. A D gene is named only where the DNA matches it firmly. Size tells how often a clone was seen (once, few, many) or the class of an expanded clone, and some rows leave it out.

size	V	J	D	DNA	CDR3
.	TRBV28	TRBJ2-7	TRBD2	TGTGCCAGCATTGGTATAGCGGGCCACACGGAGCAGTACTTC	CASIGIAGHTEQYF
few	TRBV20-1	TRBJ2-1	TRBD2	TGCAGTGCTAGACGGGCTAGCGGAGCGGGGAGTGAGCAGTTCTTC	CSARRASGAGSEQFF
.	TRBV20-1	TRBJ2-1	.	TGCAGTGCCACCCCGGACCCCTACAATGAGCAGTTCTTC	CSATPDPYNEQFF
.	TRBV7-8	TRBJ2-2	TRBD2	TGTGCCAGCAGCTCCGGGACTAGCGGGACGGGCGGGGAGCTGTTTTTT	CASSSGTSGTGGELFF
.	TRBV5-4	TRBJ2-7	.	TGTGCCAGCAACCCCGGGGGACGGGCGGGCGAGCAGTACTTC	CASNPGGRAGEQYF
.	TRBV28	TRBJ2-1	.	TGTGCCAGCAGTCACCCCTTGACCGCCCAAGCCTACAATGAGCAGTTCTTC	CASSHPLTAQAYNEQFF
many	TRBV19	TRBJ2-4	.	TGTGCCAGTAGCTCCCCGAGGGCGGCCAAAAACATTCAGTACTTC	CASSSPRAAKNIQYF
many	TRBV27	TRBJ2-7	TRBD1	TGTGCCAGCAGTCCCGGGACAGGGTACGAGCAGTACTTC	CASSPGTGYEQYF
few	TRBV30	TRBJ1-4	TRBD1	TGTGCCTGGGGGATGACAGGGGTTGCTGAAAAACTGTTTTTT	CAWGMTGVAEKLFF
many	TRBV5-4	TRBJ2-2	TRBD2	TGTGCCAGCAGCTTTAGCGGGAGTGTGAACGGGGAGCTGTTTTTT	CASSFSGSVNGELFF
.	TRBV13	TRBJ1-1	TRBD1	TGTGCCAGCAGCCCGGACAGGGCAGGGAACACTGAAGCTTTCTTT	CASSPDRAGNTEAFF
many	TRBV15	TRBJ2-7	.	TGTGCCACCAGTTTAATGCAGGGGGGAGCGTACGAGCAGTACTTC	CATSLMQGGAYEQYF
many	TRBV7-8	TRBJ2-1	TRBD1	TGTGCCAGCAGCTTACTGAGACAGGGGTATGAGCAGTTCTTC	CASSLLRQGYEQFF
.	TRBV29-1	TRBJ2-1	TRBD2	TGCAGCGTTGACCGGCGAGCGGGGAACAATGAGCAGTTCTTC	CSVDRRAGNNEQFF
.	TRBV5-1	TRBJ2-5	.	TGCGCCAGCAGCTGGGAGTTGAAAGAGACCCAGTACTTC	CASSWELKETQYF
few	TRBV7-2	TRBJ2-1	.	TGTGCCAGCAGCTTAGGGGCCCACGGTGAGCAGTTCTTC	CASSLGAHGEQFF
many	TRBV6-1	TRBJ1-1	.	TGTGCCAGCAGTTTCGCGGGAGGGAACACTGAAGCTTTCTTT	CASSFAGGNTEAFF
.	TRBV20-1	TRBJ2-5	.	TGCAGTGCTGAGGAAGGGGCTTGGGAGACCCAGTACTTC	CSAEEGAWETQYF